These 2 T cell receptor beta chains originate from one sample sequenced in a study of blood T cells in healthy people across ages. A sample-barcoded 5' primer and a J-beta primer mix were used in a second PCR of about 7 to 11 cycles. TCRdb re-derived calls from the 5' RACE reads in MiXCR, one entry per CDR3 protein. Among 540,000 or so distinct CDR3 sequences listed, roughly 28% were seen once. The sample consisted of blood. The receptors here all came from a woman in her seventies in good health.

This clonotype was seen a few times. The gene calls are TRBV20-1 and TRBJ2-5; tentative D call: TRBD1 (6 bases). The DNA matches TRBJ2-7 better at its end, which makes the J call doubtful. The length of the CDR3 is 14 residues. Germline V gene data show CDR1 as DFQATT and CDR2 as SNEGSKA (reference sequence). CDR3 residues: CSASHATGTYEQYF. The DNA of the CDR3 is TGCAGTGCTAGCCACGCCACAGGGACCTACGAGCAGTACTTC.

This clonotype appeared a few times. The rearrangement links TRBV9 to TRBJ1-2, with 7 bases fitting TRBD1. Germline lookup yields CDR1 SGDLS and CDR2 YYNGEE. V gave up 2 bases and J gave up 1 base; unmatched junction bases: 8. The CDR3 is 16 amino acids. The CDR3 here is CASSVGTATYNYGYTF. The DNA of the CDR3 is TGTGCCAGCAGCGTTGGGACAGCTACTTATAACTATGGCTACACCTTC.